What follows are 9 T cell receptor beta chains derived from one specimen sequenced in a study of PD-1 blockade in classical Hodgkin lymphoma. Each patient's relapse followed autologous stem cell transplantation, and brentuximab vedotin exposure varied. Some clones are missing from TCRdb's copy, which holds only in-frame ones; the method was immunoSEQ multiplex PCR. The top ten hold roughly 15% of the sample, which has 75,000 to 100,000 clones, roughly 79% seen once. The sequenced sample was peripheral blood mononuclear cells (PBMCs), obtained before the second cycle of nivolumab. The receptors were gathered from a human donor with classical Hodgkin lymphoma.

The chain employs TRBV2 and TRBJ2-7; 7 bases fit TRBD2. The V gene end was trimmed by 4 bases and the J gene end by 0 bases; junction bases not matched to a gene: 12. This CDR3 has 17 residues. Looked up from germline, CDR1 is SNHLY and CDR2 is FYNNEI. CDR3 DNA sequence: TGTGCCAGCAGTGTGACTAGCTTCCCTATTAGCTCCTACGAGCAGTACTTC. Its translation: CASSVTSFPISSYEQYF.

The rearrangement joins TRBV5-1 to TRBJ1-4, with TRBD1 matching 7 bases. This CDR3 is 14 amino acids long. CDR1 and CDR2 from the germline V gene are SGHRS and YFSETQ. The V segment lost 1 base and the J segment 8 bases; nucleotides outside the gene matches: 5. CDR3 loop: CASSLNRGGEKLFF. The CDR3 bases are TGCGCCAGCAGCTTGAACAGGGGAGGGGAAAAACTGTTTTTT.

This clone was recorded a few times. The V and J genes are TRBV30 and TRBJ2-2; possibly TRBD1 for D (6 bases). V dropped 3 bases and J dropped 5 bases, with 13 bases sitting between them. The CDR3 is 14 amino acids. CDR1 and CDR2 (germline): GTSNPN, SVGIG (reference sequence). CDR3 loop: CAWRGTLQTGELFF. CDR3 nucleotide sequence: TGTGCCTGGAGAGGGACACTCCAGACCGGGGAGCTGTTTTTT.

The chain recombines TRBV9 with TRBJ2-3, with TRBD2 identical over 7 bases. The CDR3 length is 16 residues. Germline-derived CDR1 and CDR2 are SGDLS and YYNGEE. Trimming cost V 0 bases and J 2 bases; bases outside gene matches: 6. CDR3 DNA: TGTGCCAGCAGCGTAGTTGCTAGCGGACACACAGATACGCAGTATTTT. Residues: CASSVVASGHTDTQYF.

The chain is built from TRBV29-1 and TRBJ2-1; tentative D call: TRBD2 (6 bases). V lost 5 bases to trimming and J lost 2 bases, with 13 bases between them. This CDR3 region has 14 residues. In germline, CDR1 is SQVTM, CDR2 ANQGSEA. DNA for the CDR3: TGCAGCGTTCACCGGGACTTGGCCTACAATGAGCAGTTCTTC. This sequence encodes CSVHRDLAYNEQFF.

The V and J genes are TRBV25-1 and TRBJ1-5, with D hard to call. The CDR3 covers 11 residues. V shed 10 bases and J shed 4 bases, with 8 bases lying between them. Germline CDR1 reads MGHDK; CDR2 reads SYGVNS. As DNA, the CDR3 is TGTGCCAACCCCGAAAATCAGCCCCAGCATTTT. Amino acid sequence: CANPENQPQHF.

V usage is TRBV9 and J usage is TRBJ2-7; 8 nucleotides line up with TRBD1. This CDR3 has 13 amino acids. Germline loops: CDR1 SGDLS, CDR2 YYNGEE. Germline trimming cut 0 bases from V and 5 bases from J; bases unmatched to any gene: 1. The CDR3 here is CASSVDRGNEQYF. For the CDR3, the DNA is TGTGCCAGCAGCGTAGACAGGGGGAACGAGCAGTACTTC.

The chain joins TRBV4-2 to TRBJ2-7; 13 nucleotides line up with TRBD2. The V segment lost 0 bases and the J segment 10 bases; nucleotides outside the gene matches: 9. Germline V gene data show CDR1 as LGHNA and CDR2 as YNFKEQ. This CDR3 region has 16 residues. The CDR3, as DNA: TGTGCCAGCAGCCAAGAGAGCGGACTAGCGGGAGTTCACCAGTACTTC. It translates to CASSQESGLAGVHQYF.

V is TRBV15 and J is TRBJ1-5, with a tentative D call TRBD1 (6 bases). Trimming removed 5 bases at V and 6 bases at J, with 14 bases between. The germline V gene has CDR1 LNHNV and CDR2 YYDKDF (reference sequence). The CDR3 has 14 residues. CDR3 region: CATSRIGGGQPQHF. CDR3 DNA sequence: TGTGCCACCAGCCGAATTGGAGGGGGTCAGCCCCAGCATTTT.